The source of this T cell receptor (beta chain) is a study of post-analysis software for immune sequencing data. This clonotype was picked up one time. Its antigen is still unknown. The CDR3 is 18 residues long. Germline V lookup: CDR1 LNHNV, CDR2 YYDKDF (reference sequence). Trimming pared 0 bases from V and 2 bases from J, leaving 17 bases between. Unique-molecular-identifier-tagged TCR beta cDNA libraries were used. TCRdb used MiXCR to reprocess the PCR reads, holding one entry per CDR3 protein. The profile shows hundreds of thousands of distinct CDR3 sequences, about 50% of them singletons. General observations from the study: Normalized Chao1 diversity was significantly reduced in patients versus controls. Five TRBV segments, TRBV5-6, TRBV5-1 and TRBV20-1 among them, were found more frequent in patients than controls. Analysis by F measure revealed that same-batch samples clustered strongly together.

The clonotype was recovered from a girl between 5 and 17 years old with multiple sclerosis. The sample comprised blood. J is TRBJ1-5 and V is TRBV15; tentatively, D is TRBD1 (5 bases). CDR3 in amino acids: CATSRDGFVQAGNQPQHF. CDR3 coding DNA: TGTGCCACCAGCAGAGATGGGTTCGTACAGGCCGGCAATCAGCCCCAGCATTTT.